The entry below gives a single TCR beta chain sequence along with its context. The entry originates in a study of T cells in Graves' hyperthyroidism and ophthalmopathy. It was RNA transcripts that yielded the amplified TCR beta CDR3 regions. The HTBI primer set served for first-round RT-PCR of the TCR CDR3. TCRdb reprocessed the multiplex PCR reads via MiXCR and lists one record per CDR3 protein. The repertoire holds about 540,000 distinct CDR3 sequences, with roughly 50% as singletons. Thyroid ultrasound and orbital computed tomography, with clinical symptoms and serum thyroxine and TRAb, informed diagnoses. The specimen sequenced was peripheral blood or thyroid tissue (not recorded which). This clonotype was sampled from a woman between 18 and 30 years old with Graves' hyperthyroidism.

The CDR3 loop is CASSAWVELFF. Here the CDR3 DNA reads TGTGCCAGCAGCGCCTGGGTAGAGTTGTTTTTT. V gene TRBV2 combines with J gene TRBJ1-4; no clear D. Trimming pared 6 bases from V and 15 bases from J, leaving 14 bases between. The CDR3 is 11 residues long. Germline CDR1 reads SNHLY; CDR2 reads FYNNEI.